The subject of this entry is one T cell receptor (beta chain). Antigen specificity is unknown. This entry is derived from a study of response to subunit inactivated influenza vaccine. Losses at the gene ends were 0 bases for V and 4 bases for J; bases not matched to a gene: 3. CDR1 SGHRS and CDR2 YFSETQ come from the germline V gene. This CDR3 is built from 15 residues. Study outcomes and limitations: The authors proposed limited new T cell recruitment per seasonal influenza vaccination.

TCRdb re-called the RT-PCR reads with MiXCR, one entry per CDR3 protein. The sample carries roughly 500,000 distinct CDR3 sequences, more than 15% recorded once. The material was CD4+ T cells sorted from PBMCs, obtained around 25 months after vaccination. The chain employs TRBV5-1 and TRBJ2-1; 8 bases align to TRBD2. This sequence was found in a man aged 45 to 70 who received an inactivated influenza vaccine. CDR3 in amino acids: CASSLETSGYNEQFF. Here the CDR3 DNA reads TGCGCCAGCAGCTTGGAAACTAGCGGTTACAATGAGCAGTTCTTC.